This T cell receptor beta chain appears in the sequencing data of a study of ipilimumab plus nivolumab after autologous stem cell transplantation. Across the whole study: Patients received a median of about five ipilimumab and roughly eight nivolumab doses.

Assay used: immunoSEQ multiplex PCR; TCRdb lists only in-frame clones, some missing. The sample lists some 990 clones, around 67% occurring once. Germline V gene sequence: CDR1 SGHVS, CDR2 FNYEAQ. The CDR3 sequence is 16 residues long. V was trimmed by 1 base and J by 3 bases, leaving 12 bases between them. A remark on this clone: Its antigen is as yet unknown.

Study outcomes and limitations: Per the authors, repertoire, Treg and microbiota data justify further study.

Patients got ipilimumab 1 mg/kg beginning 14 to 28 days post-transplant. Patients received nivolumab 3 mg/kg at weeks 1, 4, 7, 10, then fortnightly to week 26. This TCR derives from a male donor with primary mediastinal lymphoma. The starting material was PBMCs, obtained in a trial of ipilimumab plus nivolumab as post-transplant consolidation. The chain has TRBV7-6 and TRBJ2-2; D is perhaps TRBD1 (6 bases). This chain's CDR3 is CASSLVLGADTGELFF. The CDR3 region has the DNA TGTGCCAGCAGCTTAGTGCTGGGGGCGGACACCGGGGAGCTGTTTTTT. Full variable domain (outside the CDR3, taken from reference TRBV7-6 and TRBJ2-2): GAGVSQSPRYKVTKRGQDVALRCDPISGHVSLYWYRQALGQGPEFLTYFNYEAQQDKSGLPNDRFSAERPEGSISTLTIQRTEQRDSAMYRCASSLVLGADTGELFFGEGSRLTVL.